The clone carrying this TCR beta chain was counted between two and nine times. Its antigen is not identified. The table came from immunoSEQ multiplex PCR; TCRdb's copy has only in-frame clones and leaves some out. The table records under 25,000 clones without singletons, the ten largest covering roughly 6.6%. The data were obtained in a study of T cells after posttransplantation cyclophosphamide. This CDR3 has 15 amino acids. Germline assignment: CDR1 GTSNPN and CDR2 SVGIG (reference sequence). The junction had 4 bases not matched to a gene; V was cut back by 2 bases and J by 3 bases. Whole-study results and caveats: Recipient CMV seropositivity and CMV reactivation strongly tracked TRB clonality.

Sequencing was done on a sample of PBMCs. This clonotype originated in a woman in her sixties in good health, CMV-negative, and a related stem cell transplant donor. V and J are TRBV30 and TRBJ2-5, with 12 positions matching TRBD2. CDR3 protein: CAWSPWTSGEETQYF. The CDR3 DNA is TGTGCCTGGAGTCCATGGACTAGCGGGGAAGAGACCCAGTACTTC.